These T cell receptor beta chains were read from a single sample in a study of CD8 T cells in ankylosing spondylitis. TCRdb used MiXCR to reprocess the 5' RACE reads, holding one entry per CDR3 protein. Among roughly 490,000 distinct CDR3 sequences listed, 5.3% were seen once. The specimen sequenced was blood, either unsorted or a sorted T cell fraction (not recorded which). Receptor source: a male donor with ankylosing spondylitis. Each CDR3 is given with its conserved first and last residue. Each record gives: V gene, clone size, J gene, D gene, CDR3 protein, CDR3 DNA. A D gene is named only where the DNA matches it firmly. A row's size may be missing; if present it is once, few, many or a size class.

TRBV5-1,-,TRBJ1-1,-,CASSFLGVDTEAFF,TGCGCCAGCAGCTTTTTGGGGGTCGACACTGAAGCTTTCTTT
TRBV7-9,many,TRBJ1-2,-,CASSPGWGWDGYTF,TGTGCCAGCAGCCCCGGTTGGGGATGGGATGGCTACACCTTC
TRBV28,many,TRBJ1-5,-,CASSLLVEPQHF,TGTGCCAGCAGTTTACTGGTGGAACCCCAGCATTTT
TRBV28,-,TRBJ2-1,-,CASSSPGGRGNEQFF,TGTGCCAGCAGTTCCCCGGGGGGCCGAGGGAATGAGCAGTTCTTC
TRBV5-4,many,TRBJ2-7,-,CASSPRDNTYEQYF,TGTGCCAGCAGCCCTAGGGACAATACCTACGAGCAGTACTTC
TRBV7-2,few,TRBJ2-5,TRBD2,CASSLAGTSGGRETQYF,TGTGCCAGCAGCTTAGCAGGGACTAGCGGGGGGCGAGAGACCCAGTACTTC
TRBV10-3,many,TRBJ1-2,TRBD1,CAISESPSQGPHYGYTF,TGTGCCATCAGTGAGTCCCCCTCACAGGGGCCCCACTATGGCTACACCTTC
TRBV18,many,TRBJ1-1,-,CASSPPWGRSTEAFF,TGTGCCAGCTCACCACCGTGGGGGCGCAGCACTGAAGCTTTCTTT
TRBV6-1,many,TRBJ1-6,-,CASSEVRGGNSPLHF,TGTGCCAGCAGTGAAGTCAGGGGAGGGAATTCACCCCTCCACTTT
TRBV6-2/TRBV6-3,many,TRBJ2-1,TRBD2,CASSSTSGRRYNEQFF,TGTGCCAGCAGTTCCACTAGCGGGAGGAGATACAATGAGCAGTTCTTC
TRBV5-1,many,TRBJ1-5,-,CASSLEVGLGQPQHF,TGCGCCAGCAGCTTGGAGGTGGGGCTGGGTCAGCCCCAGCATTTT
TRBV20-1,many,TRBJ2-7,-,CSARPDTAYEQYF,TGCAGTGCTAGACCCGACACCGCCTACGAGCAGTACTTC
TRBV10-2,few,TRBJ2-7,TRBD1,CASRGLSGTGSYEQYF,TGCGCCAGCAGAGGGCTTTCCGGGACAGGTTCCTACGAGCAGTACTTC
TRBV10-3,many,TRBJ2-1,-,CAIMPGDRRNEQFF,TGTGCCATCATGCCCGGTGACCGTAGGAATGAGCAGTTCTTC
TRBV3-1,-,TRBJ2-1,TRBD2,CASSQDLAGANSYNEQFF,TGTGCCAGCAGCCAAGACCTAGCGGGGGCCAACTCCTACAATGAGCAGTTCTTC
TRBV7-2,many,TRBJ1-1,-,CASSGRGARDTEAFF,TGTGCCAGCAGCGGGAGGGGGGCGAGGGACACTGAAGCTTTCTTT
TRBV12-3/TRBV12-4,many,TRBJ2-2,TRBD2,CASTYGGGTGELFF,TGTGCCAGCACCTATGGGGGGGGCACCGGGGAGCTGTTTTTT
TRBV7-8,many,TRBJ2-7,-,CASSLERSRTYPYEQYF,TGTGCCAGCAGCTTAGAAAGGAGCAGGACTTACCCCTACGAGCAGTACTTC
TRBV7-9,-,TRBJ2-2,-,CAISPGPLCGELFF,TGTGCCATCAGCCCCGGCCCCCTCTGCGGGGAGCTGTTTTTT
TRBV18,many,TRBJ1-1,-,CASSPPNGVGDTEAFF,TGTGCCAGCTCACCACCGAACGGGGTAGGGGACACTGAAGCTTTCTTT
TRBV5-6,many,TRBJ1-6,-,CASSLGTDWNSPLHF,TGTGCCAGCAGCCTCGGCACAGACTGGAATTCACCCCTCCACTTT
TRBV4-3,many,TRBJ2-1,TRBD2,CASSQVASGTSDNEQFF,TGCGCCAGCAGCCAAGTGGCCTCAGGGACTAGTGACAATGAGCAGTTCTTC
TRBV5-1,-,TRBJ2-1,-,CASSRGAAYNEQFF,TGCGCCAGCAGCCGGGGGGCGGCCTACAATGAGCAGTTCTTC
TRBV27,many,TRBJ2-1,-,CASSEDSPYNEQFF,TGTGCCAGCAGTGAGGACTCGCCCTACAATGAGCAGTTCTTC
TRBV12-3/TRBV12-4,many,TRBJ1-6,TRBD1,CASSDRGYSPLHF,TGTGCCAGCTCGGACAGGGGATATTCACCCCTCCACTTT
TRBV5-1,few,TRBJ2-5,TRBD2,CASSLALAGGGSIGETQYF,TGCGCCAGCAGCTTGGCACTAGCGGGAGGAGGGTCGATTGGGGAGACCCAGTACTTC
TRBV29-1,many,TRBJ1-1,TRBD1,CSVGTVMNTEAFF,TGCAGCGTAGGGACAGTGATGAACACTGAAGCTTTCTTT
TRBV9,-,TRBJ2-7,TRBD2,CASSVRGGVLAGDYEQYF,TGTGCCAGCAGCGTAAGAGGGGGCGTACTAGCGGGAGACTACGAGCAGTACTTC
TRBV24-1,many,TRBJ2-1,TRBD2,CATSKTSGRERTVYNEQFF,TGTGCCACCAGTAAAACTAGCGGGAGGGAACGCACCGTCTACAATGAGCAGTTCTTC
TRBV4-1,many,TRBJ1-1,-,CASSQPPAKRTEAFF,TGCGCCAGCAGCCAACCCCCGGCGAAGCGCACTGAAGCTTTCTTT
TRBV6-5,many,TRBJ2-5,-,CASSSDLIGETQYF,TGTGCCAGCAGTTCGGACCTCATCGGGGAGACCCAGTACTTC
TRBV13,-,TRBJ2-1,TRBD2,CASSPRLRGLAGDEQFF,TGTGCCAGCAGCCCCAGACTACGGGGACTAGCGGGAGATGAGCAGTTCTTC
TRBV5-1,many,TRBJ1-1,TRBD1,CASSSGTGGRGTEAFF,TGCGCCAGCAGCTCCGGGACAGGGGGCCGGGGCACTGAAGCTTTCTTT
TRBV20-1,-,TRBJ2-1,TRBD1,CSAPGTGAMREQFF,TGCAGTGCCCCCGGGACAGGGGCTATGCGGGAGCAGTTCTTC
TRBV20-1,many,TRBJ1-1,TRBD1,CSARGQPSTEAFF,TGCAGTGCTAGGGGACAGCCGTCGACTGAAGCTTTCTTT
TRBV20-1,many,TRBJ2-7,TRBD2,CSARDPSGGRSYEQYF,TGCAGTGCTAGAGACCCCTCTGGCGGGAGATCCTACGAGCAGTACTTC
TRBV5-1,few,TRBJ2-3,TRBD2,CASSFLAGGMTDTQYF,TGCGCCAGCAGCTTCCTAGCGGGGGGGATGACAGATACGCAGTATTTT
TRBV7-3,many,TRBJ2-4,-,CASSLDLGDIQYF,TGTGCCAGCAGCTTAGACCTAGGGGACATTCAGTACTTC
TRBV9,few,TRBJ2-7,TRBD2,CASSAGISGASSYEQYF,TGTGCCAGCAGCGCCGGAATCAGCGGGGCCAGCTCCTACGAGCAGTACTTC
TRBV7-2,many,TRBJ1-1,-,CASTPPTPNTEAFF,TGTGCCAGCACCCCCCCGACACCGAACACTGAAGCTTTCTTT
TRBV29-1,many,TRBJ1-5,-,CSVGGGNQPQHF,TGCAGCGTTGGGGGGGGCAATCAGCCCCAGCATTTT
TRBV4-3,many,TRBJ1-2,-,CASSQDWAGEYGYTF,TGCGCCAGCAGCCAAGATTGGGCAGGGGAGTATGGCTACACCTTC
TRBV7-9,many,TRBJ1-1,-,CASSIPRGTEAFF,TGTGCCAGCAGTATCCCTAGGGGCACTGAAGCTTTCTTT
TRBV7-8,many,TRBJ2-1,-,CASSLRPGGTTNLYNEQFF,TGTGCCAGCAGCTTACGCCCAGGGGGGACCACCAACCTTTACAATGAGCAGTTCTTC
TRBV20-1,many,TRBJ2-6,-,CSARSWEYSGANVLTF,TGCAGTGCTAGATCATGGGAGTATTCTGGGGCCAACGTCCTGACTTTC
TRBV24-1,many,TRBJ2-5,-,CATSESGSQETQYF,TGTGCCACCAGTGAATCCGGGAGTCAAGAGACCCAGTACTTC
TRBV7-2,many,TRBJ1-3,TRBD1,CASSFTGAGNTIYF,TGTGCCAGCAGCTTTACAGGGGCTGGAAACACCATATATTTT
TRBV6-2/TRBV6-3,many,TRBJ2-2,-,CASSSKETGELFF,TGTGCCAGCTCGAGTAAGGAAACCGGGGAGCTGTTTTTT
TRBV5-1,many,TRBJ2-1,TRBD1,CASSLGRRQGISEQFF,TGCGCCAGCAGCTTAGGTAGGAGACAGGGAATTTCTGAGCAGTTCTTC
TRBV6-6,-,TRBJ2-1,-,CASSTNLDDEEFF,TGTGCCAGCAGTACTAACCTTGACGACGAGGAGTTCTTC
TRBV28,many,TRBJ2-7,-,CASKNRDEQYF,TGTGCCAGCAAAAATCGGGACGAGCAGTACTTC
TRBV7-9,many,TRBJ1-2,-,CASSSTETYGYTF,TGTGCCAGCAGCAGTACGGAGACCTATGGCTACACCTTC
TRBV7-8,-,TRBJ1-1,-,CASSLRSSGWEAFF,TGTGCCAGCAGCTTACGCAGTTCCGGGTGGGAAGCTTTCTTT
TRBV15,many,TRBJ2-5,-,CATSFQETQYF,TGTGCCACCAGCTTTCAGGAGACCCAGTACTTC
TRBV5-1,-,TRBJ2-7,-,CASSPVGTHTYEQYF,TGCGCCAGCAGCCCGGTGGGGACTCATACCTACGAGCAGTACTTC
TRBV7-9,many,TRBJ1-1,-,CASSSGLSMNTEAFF,TGTGCCAGCAGCTCGGGACTGTCCATGAACACTGAAGCTTTCTTT
TRBV7-2,-,TRBJ2-7,-,CASSWIMGDYEQYF,TGTGCCAGCAGCTGGATAATGGGGGACTACGAGCAGTACTTC